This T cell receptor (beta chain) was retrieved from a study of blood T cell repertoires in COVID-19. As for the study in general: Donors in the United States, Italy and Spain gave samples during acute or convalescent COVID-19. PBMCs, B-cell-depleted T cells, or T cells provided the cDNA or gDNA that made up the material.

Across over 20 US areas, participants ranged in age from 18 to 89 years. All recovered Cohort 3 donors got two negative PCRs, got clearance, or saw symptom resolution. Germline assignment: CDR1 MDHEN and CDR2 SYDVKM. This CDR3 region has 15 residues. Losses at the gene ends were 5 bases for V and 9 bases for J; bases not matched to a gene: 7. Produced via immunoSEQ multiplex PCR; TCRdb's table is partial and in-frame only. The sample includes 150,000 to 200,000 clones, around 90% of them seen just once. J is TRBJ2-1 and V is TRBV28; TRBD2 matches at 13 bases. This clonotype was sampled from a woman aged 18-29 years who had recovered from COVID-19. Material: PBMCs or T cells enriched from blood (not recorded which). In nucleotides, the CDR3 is TGTGCCAGCAGTCTTGGACTAGCGGGGGCTCGTGAGCAGTTCTTC. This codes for CASSLGLAGAREQFF.